This TCR beta chain came from a study of blood T cell repertoires in COVID-19. Sequencing was performed with immunoSEQ multiplex PCR; in TCRdb, only in-frame clones are kept and a portion is missing. This table has 250,000 to 300,000 clones, 88% appearing once. Germline CDR1 reads SGDLS; CDR2 reads YYNGEE. The CDR3 contains 14 residues. V dropped 0 bases and J dropped 6 bases, with 12 bases sitting between them. The chain employs TRBV9 and TRBJ1-1; TRBD1 might be the D (5 bases). The sequenced sample was peripheral blood. This receptor was taken from a woman in her twenties or thirties with acute or convalescent COVID-19. This CDR3 is CASSVASQGAEAFF. In DNA, the CDR3 is TGTGCCAGCAGCGTAGCTTCGCAGGGTGCTGAAGCTTTCTTT.